These T cell receptor beta chains were read from a single sample in a study of T-cell memory formation after mild COVID-19. TCRdb re-analysed the 5' RACE reads in MiXCR, keeping a single row per CDR3 protein. The table includes 200,000 or so distinct CDR3 sequences, 16% detected once. Sequences were obtained from PBMCs or a T cell subset sorted from them (not recorded which). The receptors were sampled from an adult woman who had mild COVID-19 (a few samples of this study predate the infection). Cell type and time point are not known. CDR3s include the opening cysteine and the closing phenylalanine or tryptophan. Fields, in order: J gene, CDR3 length, clone size, D gene, V gene, CDR3 protein, CDR3 DNA. The D gene is left open where the match is weak. Clone size is given for some rows only: seen once, a few or many times, or a class if the clone is expanded.

j_call: TRBJ2-7
cdr3_length: 13
clone_size: many
d_call: TRBD1
v_call: TRBV2
cdr3_aa: CASTFLRDSEQYF
cdr3_nt: TGTGCCAGCACCTTCTTGAGGGACAGCGAGCAGTACTTC

j_call: TRBJ2-3
cdr3_length: 17
clone_size: -
d_call: TRBD2
v_call: TRBV20-1
cdr3_aa: CSARAPTGGTLTDTQYF
cdr3_nt: TGCAGTGCTAGAGCACCAACCGGGGGGACCCTCACAGATACGCAGTATTTT

j_call: TRBJ2-5
cdr3_length: 14
clone_size: few
d_call: TRBD1
v_call: TRBV5-1
cdr3_aa: CASSFDRVMETQYF
cdr3_nt: TGCGCCAGCAGCTTCGACAGGGTGATGGAGACCCAGTACTTC

j_call: TRBJ1-1
cdr3_length: 14
clone_size: few
d_call: -
v_call: TRBV12-3/TRBV12-4
cdr3_aa: CASSVVPSNTEAFF
cdr3_nt: TGTGCCAGCAGTGTGGTCCCGTCAAACACTGAAGCTTTCTTT

j_call: TRBJ2-7
cdr3_length: 21
clone_size: few
d_call: TRBD2
v_call: TRBV12-3/TRBV12-4
cdr3_aa: CASSLGRGGLALSGLSYEQYF
cdr3_nt: TGTGCCAGCAGTTTGGGGCGGGGGGGACTAGCGTTGTCCGGGCTGTCCTACGAGCAGTACTTC

j_call: TRBJ1-3
cdr3_length: 17
clone_size: -
d_call: -
v_call: TRBV6-1
cdr3_aa: CASSEVTEFFSGNTIYF
cdr3_nt: TGTGCCAGCAGTGAAGTTACGGAGTTCTTCTCTGGAAACACCATATATTTT

j_call: TRBJ2-3
cdr3_length: 11
clone_size: many
d_call: TRBD2
v_call: TRBV12-3/TRBV12-4
cdr3_aa: CASSRDYMQYF
cdr3_nt: TGTGCCAGCTCCCGGGACTATATGCAGTATTTT

j_call: TRBJ2-1
cdr3_length: 13
clone_size: few
d_call: -
v_call: TRBV7-9
cdr3_aa: CASSLEVGHGQFF
cdr3_nt: TGTGCCAGCAGCTTAGAAGTGGGCCACGGGCAGTTCTTC

j_call: TRBJ1-2
cdr3_length: 13
clone_size: many
d_call: -
v_call: TRBV6-4
cdr3_aa: CASSEGGSYGYTF
cdr3_nt: TGTGCCAGCAGTGAAGGGGGTTCCTATGGCTACACCTTC

j_call: TRBJ2-1
cdr3_length: 15
clone_size: few
d_call: TRBD1
v_call: TRBV7-3
cdr3_aa: CASSPGTGGYNEQFF
cdr3_nt: TGTGCCAGCAGCCCCGGGACAGGGGGCTACAATGAGCAGTTCTTC

j_call: TRBJ1-1
cdr3_length: 12
clone_size: -
d_call: -
v_call: TRBV4-2
cdr3_aa: CASSHGDSEAFF
cdr3_nt: TGTGCCAGCAGCCATGGAGACAGCGAAGCTTTCTTT

j_call: TRBJ2-4
cdr3_length: 16
clone_size: few
d_call: -
v_call: TRBV7-2
cdr3_aa: CASSSQGLLAKNIQYF
cdr3_nt: TGTGCCAGCAGCTCTCAGGGGCTCCTAGCCAAAAACATTCAGTACTTC

j_call: TRBJ2-3
cdr3_length: 14
clone_size: -
d_call: -
v_call: TRBV30
cdr3_aa: CAWNRFSSTDTQYF
cdr3_nt: TGTGCCTGGAACAGATTTTCTAGCACAGATACGCAGTATTTT

j_call: TRBJ2-3
cdr3_length: 15
clone_size: few
d_call: -
v_call: TRBV9
cdr3_aa: CASSVQDSTPDTQYF
cdr3_nt: TGTGCCAGCAGCGTACAGGACTCAACTCCAGATACGCAGTATTTT

j_call: TRBJ2-1
cdr3_length: 16
clone_size: -
d_call: -
v_call: TRBV12-3/TRBV12-4
cdr3_aa: CASGAGGTGRYNEQFF
cdr3_nt: TGTGCCAGCGGGGCCGGCGGGACCGGTCGGTACAATGAGCAGTTCTTC

j_call: TRBJ1-1
cdr3_length: 13
clone_size: few
d_call: -
v_call: TRBV18
cdr3_aa: CASSPPIGPEAFF
cdr3_nt: TGTGCCAGCTCACCACCGATAGGGCCTGAAGCTTTCTTT

j_call: TRBJ2-7
cdr3_length: 18
clone_size: few
d_call: -
v_call: TRBV6-6
cdr3_aa: CASTGKGANRGSAYEQYF
cdr3_nt: TGTGCCAGCACCGGGAAAGGAGCAAATCGGGGTTCAGCGTACGAGCAGTACTTC

j_call: TRBJ2-3
cdr3_length: 13
clone_size: -
d_call: -
v_call: TRBV24-1
cdr3_aa: CATSDLGADTQYF
cdr3_nt: TGTGCCACCAGCGATCTAGGTGCAGATACGCAGTATTTT

j_call: TRBJ2-7
cdr3_length: 15
clone_size: -
d_call: -
v_call: TRBV6-5
cdr3_aa: CASSYSWGYVGEQYF
cdr3_nt: TGTGCCAGCAGTTACTCATGGGGGTATGTTGGCGAGCAGTACTTC

j_call: TRBJ2-7
cdr3_length: 14
clone_size: -
d_call: -
v_call: TRBV12-3/TRBV12-4
cdr3_aa: CASSLSRGTYEQYF
cdr3_nt: TGTGCCAGCAGTTTAAGCAGGGGAACTTACGAGCAGTACTTC

j_call: TRBJ1-6
cdr3_length: 14
clone_size: few
d_call: TRBD1
v_call: TRBV12-3/TRBV12-4
cdr3_aa: CASSQGQGGSPLHF
cdr3_nt: TGTGCCAGCAGTCAAGGACAGGGTGGCTCACCCCTCCACTTT

j_call: TRBJ2-5
cdr3_length: 13
clone_size: many
d_call: -
v_call: TRBV7-9
cdr3_aa: CASSLRGQETQYF
cdr3_nt: TGTGCCAGCAGCTTAAGGGGGCAAGAGACCCAGTACTTC

j_call: TRBJ2-3
cdr3_length: 18
clone_size: many
d_call: -
v_call: TRBV7-2
cdr3_aa: CASSLQSLRQRGTDTQYF
cdr3_nt: TGTGCCAGCAGCTTACAGAGCTTGAGGCAACGCGGCACAGATACGCAGTATTTT

j_call: TRBJ1-3
cdr3_length: 16
clone_size: -
d_call: TRBD1
v_call: TRBV18
cdr3_aa: CASSPGTGRSGNTIYF
cdr3_nt: TGTGCCAGCTCACCTGGGACAGGTCGCTCTGGAAACACCATATATTTT

j_call: TRBJ1-2
cdr3_length: 15
clone_size: -
d_call: TRBD1
v_call: TRBV7-6
cdr3_aa: CASSLIATGGTGYTF
cdr3_nt: TGTGCCAGCAGCTTAATCGCGACAGGGGGCACAGGCTACACCTTC

j_call: TRBJ2-5
cdr3_length: 17
clone_size: few
d_call: -
v_call: TRBV20-1
cdr3_aa: CSARDLRSIAGQETQYF
cdr3_nt: TGCAGTGCTAGAGATCTGAGGTCGATAGCCGGACAAGAGACCCAGTACTTC

j_call: TRBJ1-1
cdr3_length: 15
clone_size: -
d_call: -
v_call: TRBV3-1
cdr3_aa: CASSPEMLQNTEAFF
cdr3_nt: TGTGCCAGCAGCCCCGAAATGTTACAGAACACTGAAGCTTTCTTT

j_call: TRBJ2-5
cdr3_length: 14
clone_size: -
d_call: TRBD2
v_call: TRBV28
cdr3_aa: CASSVAGVIETQYF
cdr3_nt: TGTGCCAGCAGTGTAGCGGGAGTGATCGAGACCCAGTACTTC

j_call: TRBJ2-1
cdr3_length: 14
clone_size: many
d_call: TRBD2
v_call: TRBV12-3/TRBV12-4
cdr3_aa: CASSPGGPWNEQFF
cdr3_nt: TGTGCCAGCAGCCCGGGGGGGCCTTGGAATGAGCAGTTCTTC

j_call: TRBJ1-5
cdr3_length: 13
clone_size: -
d_call: -
v_call: TRBV6-4
cdr3_aa: CASSERTNQPQHF
cdr3_nt: TGTGCCAGCAGTGAGAGAACTAATCAGCCCCAGCATTTT

j_call: TRBJ2-5
cdr3_length: 12
clone_size: -
d_call: -
v_call: TRBV18
cdr3_aa: CASSPAAETQYF
cdr3_nt: TGTGCCAGCTCACCGGCAGCAGAGACCCAGTACTTC

j_call: TRBJ2-3
cdr3_length: 15
clone_size: few
d_call: -
v_call: TRBV2
cdr3_aa: CASSVGQGNTDTQYF
cdr3_nt: TGTGCCAGCAGTGTCGGACAAGGGAACACAGATACGCAGTATTTT

j_call: TRBJ1-2
cdr3_length: 18
clone_size: few
d_call: -
v_call: TRBV4-3
cdr3_aa: CASSQKAYGNPVHYGYTF
cdr3_nt: TGCGCCAGCAGCCAAAAGGCATACGGCAATCCAGTACACTATGGCTACACCTTC

j_call: TRBJ2-1
cdr3_length: 11
clone_size: -
d_call: -
v_call: TRBV6-2/TRBV6-3
cdr3_aa: CASSYLAEQFF
cdr3_nt: TGTGCCAGCAGTTACCTGGCAGAGCAGTTCTTC

j_call: TRBJ2-1
cdr3_length: 15
clone_size: few
d_call: TRBD1
v_call: TRBV27
cdr3_aa: CASSLGRGPRNEQFF
cdr3_nt: TGTGCCAGCAGTTTGGGCAGGGGGCCGCGAAATGAGCAGTTCTTC

j_call: TRBJ1-1
cdr3_length: 15
clone_size: -
d_call: -
v_call: TRBV3-1
cdr3_aa: CASSQDLVWGTEAFF
cdr3_nt: TGTGCCAGCAGCCAAGATTTGGTTTGGGGCACTGAAGCTTTCTTT

j_call: TRBJ2-3
cdr3_length: 17
clone_size: -
d_call: TRBD2
v_call: TRBV4-2
cdr3_aa: CASSQDRGGRGTDTQYF
cdr3_nt: TGTGCCAGCAGCCAAGATCGGGGCGGGAGGGGCACAGATACGCAGTATTTT

j_call: TRBJ2-5
cdr3_length: 16
clone_size: -
d_call: TRBD1
v_call: TRBV24-1
cdr3_aa: CATSDLGQGAEETQYF
cdr3_nt: TGTGCCACCAGTGACTTGGGACAGGGGGCGGAAGAGACCCAGTACTTC

j_call: TRBJ2-1
cdr3_length: 15
clone_size: -
d_call: TRBD1
v_call: TRBV4-1
cdr3_aa: CASSQGTGVYNEQFF
cdr3_nt: TGCGCCAGCAGCCAAGGGACAGGGGTCTACAATGAGCAGTTCTTC

j_call: TRBJ2-5
cdr3_length: 18
clone_size: few
d_call: -
v_call: TRBV3-2
cdr3_aa: CASSQDFYPGSGQETQYF
cdr3_nt: TGTGCCAGCAGCCAAGATTTTTATCCAGGGTCGGGCCAAGAGACCCAGTACTTC

j_call: TRBJ1-5
cdr3_length: 14
clone_size: -
d_call: -
v_call: TRBV20-1
cdr3_aa: CSALTGGSNQPQHF
cdr3_nt: TGCAGTGCTCTCACAGGAGGAAGCAATCAGCCCCAGCATTTT

j_call: TRBJ2-3
cdr3_length: 16
clone_size: -
d_call: TRBD1
v_call: TRBV5-1
cdr3_aa: CASSLSGTGRADTQYF
cdr3_nt: TGCGCCAGCAGCTTGTCCGGGACAGGGAGGGCAGATACGCAGTATTTT

j_call: TRBJ2-3
cdr3_length: 19
clone_size: -
d_call: TRBD2
v_call: TRBV7-3
cdr3_aa: CASSLNPVGSGTSTDTQYF
cdr3_nt: TGTGCCAGCAGCTTAAACCCCGTGGGTAGCGGGACTAGCACAGATACGCAGTATTTT

j_call: TRBJ2-7
cdr3_length: 17
clone_size: -
d_call: TRBD2
v_call: TRBV13
cdr3_aa: CASSGARTSGRPYEQYF
cdr3_nt: TGTGCCAGCAGCGGAGCAAGGACTAGCGGGAGACCCTACGAGCAGTACTTC

j_call: TRBJ2-7
cdr3_length: 13
clone_size: few
d_call: -
v_call: TRBV7-9
cdr3_aa: CASTRGARGEQYF
cdr3_nt: TGTGCCAGCACCAGGGGGGCTCGGGGCGAGCAGTACTTC

j_call: TRBJ2-7
cdr3_length: 15
clone_size: few
d_call: TRBD1
v_call: TRBV5-6
cdr3_aa: CASSSPSQGLREQYF
cdr3_nt: TGTGCCAGCAGCTCGCCCTCACAGGGGCTGAGGGAGCAGTACTTC

j_call: TRBJ2-2
cdr3_length: 16
clone_size: few
d_call: TRBD2
v_call: TRBV6-5
cdr3_aa: CASSYGGGGNTGELFF
cdr3_nt: TGTGCCAGCAGTTACGGCGGGGGGGGGAACACCGGGGAGCTGTTTTTT

j_call: TRBJ2-1
cdr3_length: 17
clone_size: few
d_call: TRBD2
v_call: TRBV18
cdr3_aa: CASSPNSWTSSYNEQFF
cdr3_nt: TGTGCCAGCTCACCAAACAGCTGGACTAGCTCCTACAATGAGCAGTTCTTC

j_call: TRBJ1-2
cdr3_length: 13
clone_size: -
d_call: -
v_call: TRBV7-2
cdr3_aa: CASSLGGQRGYTF
cdr3_nt: TGTGCCAGCAGCTTAGGGGGCCAGCGGGGCTACACCTTC

j_call: TRBJ1-2
cdr3_length: 13
clone_size: once
d_call: TRBD1
v_call: TRBV30
cdr3_aa: CAWSLSDRGGYTF
cdr3_nt: TGTGCCTGGAGTCTTTCCGACAGGGGAGGCTACACCTTC

j_call: TRBJ2-3
cdr3_length: 13
clone_size: many
d_call: -
v_call: TRBV12-3/TRBV12-4
cdr3_aa: CASTLNTGDTQYF
cdr3_nt: TGTGCCAGCACCCTTAACACCGGGGATACGCAGTATTTT

j_call: TRBJ2-5
cdr3_length: 15
clone_size: -
d_call: -
v_call: TRBV12-3/TRBV12-4
cdr3_aa: CASSFFGGEQETQYF
cdr3_nt: TGTGCCAGCAGTTTTTTTGGCGGGGAGCAAGAGACCCAGTACTTC

j_call: TRBJ2-5
cdr3_length: 15
clone_size: -
d_call: TRBD2
v_call: TRBV2
cdr3_aa: CASSDSSGGSETQYF
cdr3_nt: TGTGCCAGCAGTGATTCTAGCGGGGGGTCAGAGACCCAGTACTTC

j_call: TRBJ2-5
cdr3_length: 16
clone_size: -
d_call: -
v_call: TRBV24-1
cdr3_aa: CATGDAPRAGSETQYF
cdr3_nt: TGTGCCACCGGGGACGCTCCCAGGGCGGGATCAGAGACCCAGTACTTC

j_call: TRBJ1-1
cdr3_length: 15
clone_size: few
d_call: TRBD1
v_call: TRBV7-9
cdr3_aa: CASSTWTGGNTEAFF
cdr3_nt: TGTGCCAGCAGCACGTGGACAGGGGGGAACACTGAAGCTTTCTTT